The clone carrying this T cell receptor beta chain has just a few counts. Generated by immunoSEQ multiplex PCR, the TCRdb table keeps only in-frame clones and is missing some. The table lists 200,000 to 250,000 clones, roughly nine tenths of them singletons, with just over 2.5% in the top ten. The data were taken from a study of blood T cell repertoires in COVID-19. Study information: In each case, the material was cDNA or gDNA derived from T cells, B-cell-depleted T cells, or PBMCs.

Germline values: CDR1 SGHNT, CDR2 YYREEE (reference sequence). The junction had 13 bases not matched to a gene; V was cut back by 4 bases and J by 6 bases. The CDR3 extends over 16 amino acids. In terms of age and location, participants ranged from roughly 18 to 89 years and lived in about two dozen US areas. Grouping used clinical history reported by participants in a survey and questionnaire. The recovered donors of Cohort 3 showed two negative PCRs, clearance, or symptom resolution. The chain couples TRBV5-4 to TRBJ2-3; TRBD2 agrees at 8 bases. The sequence was collected from a woman in her twenties or thirties who had recovered from COVID-19. Sample: PBMCs or T cells enriched from blood (not recorded which). Here the CDR3 reads CASSRGAGANFDTQYF. CDR3 DNA sequence: TGTGCCAGCAGCAGGGGAGCGGGGGCAAACTTCGATACGCAGTATTTT.